The present entry profiles one TCR beta chain with its context. This sample was included in a study of blood T cell repertoires in COVID-19. The wider study: T cells, B-cell-depleted T cells, or PBMCs supplied cDNA or gDNA.

CDR1 MNHEY and CDR2 SMNVEV come from the germline V gene (reference sequence). V lost 5 bases to trimming and J lost 1 base, with 24 bases between them. The CDR3 length is 19 residues. Original methodology: How many nucleated cells were present was estimated from reference gene primer amplification. Assay: immunoSEQ multiplex PCR; the TCRdb copy retains only in-frame clones and omits some. Clone size and the V and J calls come from that table; the DNA yielded D and trimming. This repertoire shows some 120,000 clones, around 85% found once; its top ten account for over 15%. Sequenced input: peripheral blood. The clonotype comes from a woman aged 45-65 years with acute or convalescent COVID-19. The chain employs TRBV27 and TRBJ1-3; D might be TRBD1 (5 bases). CDR3 sequence (DNA): TGTGCCAGCAGTCCGTCCGGAGTGGGGCGCCGCGTATCTGGAAACACCATATATTTT. Encoded protein: CASSPSGVGRRVSGNTIYF.